This T cell receptor (beta chain) was observed in a study of cytomegalovirus exposure and HLA in healthy donors. Across the study: There were 90 million to 140 million unique TCR beta sequences, drawn from about 180 million T cells, in an earlier analysis. Overall study results and limits: It emerged from a later analysis that several of the most significant clusters appeared to be linked to common viral pathogens. A link between a missense DCLRE1C variant and TCR beta V- and J-gene trimming emerged from a later analysis. Most observed TCR sequences were rare, whereas some public TCRs were detected in many donors.

PCR employed 60 Vbeta and 13 Jbeta primers. Profiled with immunoSEQ multiplex PCR; TCRdb holds only in-frame clones, not every one. Here the sample spans roughly 120,000 clones, 77% being singletons. A single count supports this clone. Its antigen is undetermined. V lost 5 bases and J 7 bases, leaving 18 bases between the germline ends. This CDR3 comprises 14 residues. From germline, CDR1 is SGHDT and CDR2 YYEEEE. V and J are TRBV5-6 and TRBJ1-1, with D tentatively TRBD1 (6 bases). The sequencing input was PBMCs. This clonotype was sampled from a human donor in good health. CDR3 nucleotide sequence: TGTGCCAGCAGTTATCCCTCTATGACAGGTGAAGCTTTCTTT. It translates to CASSYPSMTGEAFF. The whole variable domain, filled in from reference TRBV5-6 and TRBJ1-1, reads DAGVTQSPTHLIKTRGQQVTLRCSPKSGHDTVSWYQQALGQGPQFIFQYYEEEERQRGNFPDRFSGHQFPNYSSELNVNALLLGDSALYLCASSYPSMTGEAFFGQGTRLTVV.